The next 32 T cell receptor beta chains were all read from a single sample in a study of Graves' ophthalmopathy and Graves' hyperthyroidism. Beta-chain TCR CDR3 regions were amplified from RNA transcripts. In the first round, RT-PCR was carried out with HTBI primers, and a multiplex PCR formed the second round. TCRdb processed the multiplex PCR reads anew with MiXCR; each CDR3 protein has one entry. The sample consists of almost 750,000 distinct CDR3 sequences, 40% of them appearing once. The sequenced sample consisted of peripheral blood. The receptor set was obtained from an adult man with Graves' ophthalmopathy.

This clonotype was seen at least ten times. The J gene is TRBJ2-7, the V gene TRBV24-1; 8 bases agree with TRBD1. CDR1 is KGHDR and CDR2 is SFDVKD in the germline V gene. The CDR3 spans 16 residues. The ends lost 2 bases at V and 2 bases at J; junction bases unmatched: 7. In nucleotides, the CDR3 is TGTGCCACCAGTGATTCTCGGACAGGGTCGGCCTACGAGCAGTACTTC. Residues: CATSDSRTGSAYEQYF.

This chain connects TRBV7-2 to TRBJ2-6; D perhaps matches TRBD2 (6 bases). This CDR3 is built from 15 residues. The germline V and J ends were trimmed by 11 bases and 2 bases, with 16 bases remaining between them. Germline CDR1 is SGHTA and CDR2 is FQGNSA. CDR3 in amino acids: CAVGGGGPGANVLTF. The CDR3, as DNA: TGTGCCGTTGGCGGTGGAGGGCCTGGGGCCAACGTCCTGACTTTC.

Concerning this clonotype itself: At one boundary the junction diverges from the germline segment, which might be a read error. This chain connects TRBV11-2 to TRBJ1-6, with unresolved D. Germline CDR1 and CDR2: SGHAT and FQNNGV. The CDR3 totals 14 residues. The CDR3 spells CASGLLGRNSPLHF. The CDR3 bases are TGTGCCAGCGGCTTACTGGGGAGGAATTCACCCCTCCACTTT.

V gene TRBV20-1 combines with J gene TRBJ2-7, with 7 bases lining up with TRBD2. The CDR3 consists of 14 residues. Germline CDR1 is DFQATT and CDR2 is SNEGSKA (reference sequence). Trimming cost V 4 bases and J 3 bases; bases outside gene matches: 9. DNA of the CDR3: TGCAGTGCTAAGTCGGGACTAAATATCTACGAGCAGTACTTC. This translates into CSAKSGLNIYEQYF.

J is TRBJ1-1 and V is TRBV29-1, with 9 bases identical to TRBD1. CDR1 SQVTM and CDR2 ANQGSEA come from the germline V gene. V was pared by 3 bases and J by 14 bases, with 10 bases of the junction left unmatched. The CDR3 consists of 12 residues. The DNA of the CDR3 is TGCAGCGTTGAGCGAGGAGGGACAGGGCTGTTCTTT. Translated, it gives CSVERGGTGLFF.

The gene calls are TRBV7-9 and TRBJ2-6, with D uncertain. The CDR3 length is 14 residues. Trimming took 5 bases from V and 4 from J, leaving 9 bases between them. Germline CDR1 SEHNR, CDR2 FQNEAQ (reference sequence). Here the CDR3 reads CASSISTGANVLTF. CDR3 DNA sequence: TGTGCCAGCAGCATTTCGACAGGGGCCAACGTCCTGACTTTC.

This clonotype appeared a few times. V is TRBV25-1 and J is TRBJ2-2; D remains unclear. The CDR3 is 17 amino acids. Trimming pared 6 bases from V and 4 bases from J, leaving 21 bases between. CDR1 and CDR2 (germline): MGHDK, SYGVNS. The CDR3 region is CASSFAYLGRGTGELFF. As DNA, the CDR3 is TGTGCCAGCAGCTTCGCTTATTTGGGCCGCGGCACCGGGGAGCTGTTTTTT.

The J gene is TRBJ1-1, the V gene TRBV29-1, with 7 bases lining up with TRBD1. The germline V gene has CDR1 SQVTM and CDR2 ANQGSEA. This CDR3 spans 10 amino acids. CDR3 sequence reads: CTPGTDEAFF. The CDR3 DNA sequence: TGCACCCCCGGGACAGATGAAGCTTTCTTT.

This chain connects TRBV7-3 to TRBJ2-5, with TRBD2 matching over 10 bases. The CDR3 length is 18 residues. Germline V gives CDR1 SGHTA, CDR2 FQGTGA. V was clipped by 4 bases and J by 5 bases; unmatched bases: 16. The CDR3 nucleotides are TGTGCCAGCAGCTGGAGCGGACTAGCGGTAATAAGAGGGGAGACCCAGTACTTC. This sequence encodes CASSWSGLAVIRGETQYF.

A remark on this clonotype: Compared with germline, one end of the junction differs, possibly owing to a read error. This sequence joins TRBV24-1 and TRBJ2-7, with 9 bases aligning to TRBD1. Germline values: CDR1 KGHDR, CDR2 SFDVKD. This CDR3 has 14 amino acids. CDR3 nucleotide sequence: TGTGCCAGCAGTTACCGGGACAGGGAGTACGAGCAGTACTTC. This translates into CASSYRDREYEQYF.

V usage is TRBV6-5 and J usage is TRBJ1-1, with unresolved D. The germline V and J ends were trimmed by 6 bases and 1 base, with 15 bases remaining between them. This CDR3 spans 15 amino acids. Germline loops: CDR1 MNHEY, CDR2 SVGAGI. The CDR3 nucleotides read TGTGCCAGCAGGCAACCGGCCGTAGGGAACACTGAAGCTTTCTTT. Translation: CASRQPAVGNTEAFF.

This clonotype has at least ten counts. The DNA of the CDR3 is TGTGCCAGCAGCTTAGCGGGGTGGGGTGGGGAGACCCAGTACTTC. Its translation: CASSLAGWGGETQYF. The gene calls are TRBV7-8 and TRBJ2-5; D gene uncertain. CDR1 and CDR2 from the germline V gene are SGHVS and FQNEAQ. Trimming took 0 bases from V and 5 from J, leaving 13 bases between them. The CDR3 consists of 15 residues. The variable domain in full, with the rest retrieved from reference TRBV7-8 and TRBJ2-5, is GAGVSQSPRYKVAKRGQDVALRCDPISGHVSLFWYQQALGQGPEFLTYFQNEAQLDKSGLPSDRFFAERPEGSVSTLKIQRTQQEDSAVYLCASSLAGWGGETQYFGPGTRLLVL.

This clonotype has ten or more counts. The CDR3 coding sequence is TGTGCCAGCAGCTTAGCCCGGGCTCAGCCCCAGCATTTT. It encodes CASSLARAQPQHF. The chain links TRBV7-8 to TRBJ1-5; D call uncertain. The CDR3 spans 13 residues. Per germline, CDR1 SGHVS and CDR2 FQNEAQ. The ends were cut back, 0 bases at V and 6 bases at J, with 6 bases in the middle.

This rearrangement joins TRBV11-2 to TRBJ2-5; maybe TRBD2 (5 bases). The germline V gene has CDR1 SGHAT and CDR2 FQNNGV. The CDR3 has 14 amino acids. V was trimmed by 8 bases and J by 5 bases, leaving 18 bases between them. The CDR3 DNA reads as TGTGCCAGCTCCCCGGGGTTCAGACGTGAGACCCAGTACTTC. Its translation: CASSPGFRRETQYF.

The sample holds a few counts of this clonotype. This chain uses TRBV20-1 with TRBJ1-4; D call uncertain. Per germline, CDR1 DFQATT and CDR2 SNEGSKA (reference sequence). V gave up 6 bases and J gave up 7 bases, with 15 bases separating them. The CDR3 is made up of 13 amino acids. The CDR3 reads CSAREAYGEKLFF. In DNA, the CDR3 is TGCAGTGCCCGAGAGGCGTACGGTGAAAAACTGTTTTTT.

The chain employs TRBV9 and TRBJ2-5, with D perhaps matching TRBD1 (6 bases). CDR3 length: 16 residues. V was shortened by 4 bases and J by 2 bases, with 18 bases between the two germline ends. Germline V gene sequence: CDR1 SGDLS, CDR2 YYNGEE. CDR3 amino acids: CASSLAGDIRQETQYF. CDR3 nucleotides: TGTGCCAGCAGCTTGGCCGGGGACATTAGACAAGAGACCCAGTACTTC.

This clonotype has ten or more counts. V usage is TRBV10-3 and J usage is TRBJ2-7; no definite D call. V was shortened by 0 bases and J by 0 bases, with 9 bases between the two germline ends. Germline CDR1 is ENHRY and CDR2 is SYGVKD. This CDR3 has 15 amino acids. The CDR3 sequence is CAISESWRNSYEQYF. The CDR3 DNA reads TGTGCCATCAGTGAGTCCTGGCGGAACTCCTACGAGCAGTACTTC.

In this sample, this clonotype turned up many times. The chain links TRBV6-6 to TRBJ1-2, with a tentative D call TRBD1 (5 bases). This CDR3 comprises 13 residues. Looked up from germline, CDR1 is MNHNY and CDR2 is SVGAGI (reference sequence). V dropped 2 bases and J dropped 3 bases, with 7 bases sitting between them. DNA of the CDR3: TGTGCCAGCAGTTACCTCAGGGACTATGGCTACACCTTC. Its translation: CASSYLRDYGYTF.

This clonotype was observed many times. The chain uses TRBV9 and TRBJ1-1; D might be TRBD1 (6 bases). V lost 7 bases and J 3 bases, leaving 22 bases between the germline ends. The length of the CDR3 is 16 residues. The germline V gene encodes CDR1 SGDLS and CDR2 YYNGEE. CDR3 in amino acids: CASSYTSGHGDTEAFF. The CDR3 DNA follows: TGTGCCAGCTCGTATACATCGGGACATGGGGACACTGAAGCTTTCTTT.

This clonotype was seen a few times. The V gene is TRBV20-1, the J gene TRBJ1-1, with D maybe TRBD1 (5 bases). V lost 4 bases, J lost 0 bases, and 15 bases lay in between. This CDR3 region has 15 residues. The germline gives CDR1 DFQATT, CDR2 SNEGSKA (reference sequence). CDR3 sequence reads: CSANSGRIMNTEAFF. The CDR3 DNA sequence: TGCAGTGCTAATTCGGGACGTATCATGAACACTGAAGCTTTCTTT.

The genes are TRBV6-5 and TRBJ2-5; no clear D gene. The CDR3 is 13 amino acids. Deletions cut 5 bases from V and 2 bases from J, with 9 bases between. In germline, CDR1 is MNHEY, CDR2 SVGAGI. The CDR3: CASSEQSQETQYF. The CDR3 coding sequence is TGTGCCAGCAGTGAACAGAGTCAAGAGACCCAGTACTTC.

Concerning this clonotype: A read error may produce the germline difference seen at one junction end. The J gene is TRBJ1-5, the V gene TRBV25-1, with D maybe TRBD1 (6 bases). Germline CDR1 reads MGHDK; CDR2 reads SYGVNS. This CDR3 has 17 amino acids. The CDR3 DNA follows: TGTGCCAGCAGTCGCATAACTAACAGGGCCTTCAATCAGCCCCAGCACTTT. This gives the protein CASSRITNRAFNQPQHF. The entire variable domain, with the rest obtained from reference TRBV25-1 and TRBJ1-5, is as follows: EADIYQTPRYLVIGTGKKITLECSQTMGHDKMYWYQQDPGMELHLIHYSYGVNSTEKGDLSSESTVSRIRTEHFPLTLESARPSHTSQYLCASSRITNRAFNQPQHFGDGTRLSIL.

V usage is TRBV7-2 and J usage is TRBJ2-2, with TRBD2 identical over 11 bases. The CDR3 contains 17 residues. Germline CDR1 is SGHTA and CDR2 is FQGNSA. Trimming removed 1 base from V and 8 bases from J; junction bases left unmatched: 9. The CDR3 reads CASSLGGTSGPGGELFF. The CDR3 DNA sequence: TGTGCCAGCAGCTTAGGGGGGACTAGCGGCCCCGGAGGGGAGCTGTTTTTT.

The chain employs TRBV6-5 and TRBJ2-6; D uncertain. Trimming pared 5 bases from V and 0 bases from J, leaving 8 bases between. The CDR3 totals 15 residues. Germline-derived CDR1 and CDR2 are MNHEY and SVGAGI. CDR3 protein: CASSKTHSGANVLTF. CDR3 bases: TGTGCCAGCAGTAAGACACACTCTGGGGCCAACGTCCTGACTTTC.

This chain uses TRBV7-9 with TRBJ1-1, with 7 bases aligning to TRBD1. V was clipped by 2 bases and J by 8 bases; unmatched bases: 11. CDR1 is SEHNR and CDR2 is FQNEAQ in the germline V gene (reference sequence). This CDR3 spans 15 amino acids. Written as DNA, the CDR3 is TGTGCCAGCAGCTTAAGCTCGGGACAGCAGTCGGAAGCTTTCTTT. Translation: CASSLSSGQQSEAFF.

On this clonotype: It is likely a read error, because the conserved phenylalanine at the end of the CDR3 is missing. The DNA is left out, because the CDR3 cannot be placed on it with certainty; the CDR3 is given as TCRdb lists it. The chain has TRBV2 and TRBJ1-3. The CDR3 adds up to 9 amino acids, both ends counted. Per germline, CDR1 SNHLY and CDR2 FYNNEI. CDR3 sequence: CASGRLGAL.

The chain is built from TRBV9 and TRBJ1-6, with D uncertain. This CDR3 is built from 15 residues. The V gene's germline CDR1 is SGDLS and CDR2 YYNGEE. V was cut by 0 bases and J by 7 bases, with 11 bases left in between. The CDR3 region has the DNA TGTGCCAGCAGCGTAGGAGGGCAGAACAATTCACCCCTCCACTTT. Encoded protein: CASSVGGQNNSPLHF. The complete variable domain, with remaining parts taken from reference TRBV9 and TRBJ1-6, reads DSGVTQTPKHLITATGQRVTLRCSPRSGDLSVYWYQQSLDQGLQFLIQYYNGEERAKGNILERFSAQQFPDLHSELNLSSLELGDSALYFCASSVGGQNNSPLHFGNGTRLTVT.

For this clonotype: It may be a read error: a sequence one base away is much more abundant. The chain recombines TRBV2 with TRBJ1-1; D unresolved. The germline V gene encodes CDR1 SNHLY and CDR2 FYNNEI. Trimming took 2 bases from V and 5 from J, leaving 9 bases between them. The CDR3 runs to 13 residues. The CDR3 DNA reads as TGTGCCAGCAGTGAACGAGGGAGAACTGAAGCTTTCTTT. Its translation is CASSERGRTEAFF.

This clonotype appeared a few times. The chain links TRBV27 to TRBJ2-7; D is possibly TRBD2 (6 bases). Trimming shortened V by 6 bases and J by 1 base, and 13 bases separated the two germline ends. Germline V gene lookup returns CDR1 MNHEY and CDR2 SMNVEV (reference sequence). The CDR3 runs 14 residues. CDR3 sequence reads: CASSGTGTSYEQYF. CDR3 bases: TGTGCCAGCAGCGGAACCGGGACTTCCTACGAGCAGTACTTC.

V gene TRBV29-1 combines with J gene TRBJ1-5; 7 bases map to TRBD1. Germline assignment: CDR1 SQVTM and CDR2 ANQGSEA. V was pared by 6 bases and J by 2 bases, with 7 bases of the junction left unmatched. This CDR3 is 14 amino acids long. Here the CDR3 reads CSVGQAAGNQPQHF. CDR3 coding DNA: TGCAGCGTCGGACAGGCCGCGGGCAATCAGCCCCAGCATTTT.

This clonotype was seen ten or more times. The rearrangement uses TRBV10-2 and TRBJ1-1; D perhaps matches TRBD1 (5 bases). Trimming pared 10 bases from V and 7 bases from J, leaving 13 bases between. Germline CDR1 WSHSY, CDR2 SAAADI. The CDR3 totals 11 residues. The CDR3 loop reads CANRQASEAFF. Written as DNA, the CDR3 is TGCGCCAACAGGCAGGCCAGTGAAGCTTTCTTT.

This clonotype was recorded many times. This chain connects TRBV9 to TRBJ2-7, with D maybe TRBD2 (6 bases). Per germline, CDR1 SGDLS and CDR2 YYNGEE. This CDR3 has 14 amino acids. V was clipped by 4 bases and J by 7 bases, with 18 bases between them. Here the CDR3 DNA reads TGTGCCAGCAGCCCCTCGGCCGGGGGAAGGGAGCAGTACTTC. Protein product: CASSPSAGGREQYF.